The present T cell receptor beta chain was sequenced within a study of T cell repertoires in cytomegalovirus infection. This clonotype was detected only a few times. With 11 bases removed from V and 7 bases from J, the gap between germline ends came to 24 bases. Germline V gene data show CDR1 as ENHRY and CDR2 as SYGVKD. CDR3 size: 15 residues. TCRdb fed the reads into MiXCR, producing one record per CDR3 protein. This table has approximately 500,000 distinct CDR3 sequences, about 26% appearing once. The chain employs TRBV10-3 and TRBJ2-1; D perhaps matches TRBD1 (7 bases). Sequenced: PBMCs. This receptor was obtained from a human donor in good health (CMV status not recorded). Some clones in this sample may be carry-over from other donors' samples. CDR3 coding DNA: TGTGCCTCACGACAGGGACTCGGGTTCTCGAATGAGCAGTTCTTC. Translating it yields CASRQGLGFSNEQFF.